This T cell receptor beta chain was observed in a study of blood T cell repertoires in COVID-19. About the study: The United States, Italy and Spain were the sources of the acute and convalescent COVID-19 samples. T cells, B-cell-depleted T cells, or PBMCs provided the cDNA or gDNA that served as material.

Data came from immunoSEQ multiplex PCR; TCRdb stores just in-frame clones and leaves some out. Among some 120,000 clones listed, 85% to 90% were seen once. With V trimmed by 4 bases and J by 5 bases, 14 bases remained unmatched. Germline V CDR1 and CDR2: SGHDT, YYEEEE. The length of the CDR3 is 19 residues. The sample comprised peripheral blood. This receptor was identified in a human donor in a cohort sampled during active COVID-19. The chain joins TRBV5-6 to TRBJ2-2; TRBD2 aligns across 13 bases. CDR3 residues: CASSPLPGTSGIGTGELFF. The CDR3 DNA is TGTGCCAGCAGCCCTCTACCCGGGACTAGCGGGATAGGAACCGGGGAGCTGTTTTTT.